This T cell receptor (beta chain) was sequenced in a study of blood T cell repertoires in COVID-19. Clones were sequenced by immunoSEQ multiplex PCR, and TCRdb holds only the in-frame ones, with some missing. The sample includes 95,000 to 150,000 clones, about four fifths of them seen just once. The V end lost 6 bases, the J end lost 0 bases, and 18 bases lay between the germline ends. The CDR3 covers 17 residues. CDR1 is MDHEN and CDR2 is SYDVKM in the germline V gene. V and J are TRBV28 and TRBJ1-3; D unclear. Sequencing was performed on PBMCs or T cells enriched from blood (not recorded which). This clonotype was sampled from a woman in her 30s who had recovered from COVID-19. The CDR3 region has the DNA TGTGCCAGCAGCCCCCCCACGGGGTCCCTCTCTGGAAACACCATATATTTT. Amino acids: CASSPPTGSLSGNTIYF.